Below, 21 T cell receptor beta chains from the same sample are listed, as sequenced in a study of blood T cell repertoires in COVID-19. Here immunoSEQ multiplex PCR was the method, and the copy in TCRdb shows in-frame clones only, minus some. Seen here are about 390,000 clones, around nine tenths observed once, and the top ten hold around 10%. The sequencing sample was made of PBMCs or T cells enriched from blood (not recorded which). These receptors were obtained from a woman in her fifties or sixties who had recovered from COVID-19.

The J gene is TRBJ1-2, the V gene TRBV5-1; unclear D gene. Germline assignment: CDR1 SGHRS and CDR2 YFSETQ. V was trimmed by 0 bases and J by 5 bases, leaving 11 bases between them. There are 14 residues in the CDR3. This chain's CDR3 is CASSLAFTGYGYTF. CDR3 DNA: TGCGCCAGCAGCTTGGCTTTTACGGGGTATGGCTACACCTTC.

The chain employs TRBV7-8 and TRBJ1-5, with unresolved D. V lost 4 bases to trimming and J lost 5 bases, with 15 bases between them. The CDR3 has 15 residues. Germline V gene data show CDR1 as SGHVS and CDR2 as FQNEAQ. Here the CDR3 reads CASSSEGSFDQPQHF. CDR3 DNA: TGTGCCAGCAGCTCAGAGGGTTCTTTCGATCAGCCCCAGCATTTT.

Worth noting for this clone: The sample contains more than one DNA sequence encoding this CDR3. The chain employs TRBV29-1 and TRBJ1-1; weak D call: TRBD1 (5 bases). The V end lost 4 bases, the J end lost 4 bases, and 10 bases lay between the germline ends. CDR1 is SQVTM and CDR2 is ANQGSEA in the germline V gene. The CDR3 runs 12 residues. CDR3 in DNA: TGCAGCGTTGGTCAGGGTGGCACTGAAGCTTTCTTT. It translates to CSVGQGGTEAFF.

The chain employs TRBV7-9 and TRBJ2-1; possible D gene TRBD1, 6 bases. V was pared by 5 bases and J by 4 bases, with 24 bases between. CDR1 is SEHNR, CDR2 FQNEAQ, per germline (reference sequence). This CDR3 comprises 18 residues. The CDR3 protein is CASSRPLRGTSVYNEQFF. Here the CDR3 DNA reads TGTGCCAGCAGCCGACCCTTAAGGGGGACGTCGGTTTACAATGAGCAGTTCTTC.

The chain is built from TRBV11-2 and TRBJ2-3; unclear D gene. The germline V gene has CDR1 SGHAT and CDR2 FQNNGV. The CDR3 is 12 amino acids. Trimming left V 9 bases short and J 0 bases short, with 7 bases between. CDR3 bases: TGTGCCAGTACCTACAGCACAGATACGCAGTATTTT. This sequence encodes CASTYSTDTQYF. The complete variable domain, with remaining parts taken from reference TRBV11-2 and TRBJ2-3, reads EAGVAQSPRYKIIEKRQSVAFWCNPISGHATLYWYQQILGQGPKLLIQFQNNGVVDDSQLPKDRFSAERLKGVDSTLKIQPAKLEDSAVYLCASTYSTDTQYFGPGTRLTVL.

This rearrangement joins TRBV19 to TRBJ1-1, with D tentatively TRBD1 (6 bases). CDR3 length: 11 residues. The ends were cut back, 9 bases at V and 5 bases at J, with 10 bases in the middle. Per germline, CDR1 LNHDA and CDR2 SQIVND (reference sequence). CDR3 in amino acids: CASRGFTEAFF. Written as DNA, the CDR3 is TGTGCCAGCAGGGGTTTTACTGAAGCTTTCTTT. The variable domain in full, with the rest retrieved from reference TRBV19 and TRBJ1-1, is DGGITQSPKYLFRKEGQNVTLSCEQNLNHDAMYWYRQDPGQGLRLIYYSQIVNDFQKGDIAEGYSVSREKKESFPLTVTSAQKNPTAFYLCASRGFTEAFFGQGTRLTVV.

CDR3 DNA: TGTGCCAGCAGCTTGCCAACAGGGGTTGGAGGACAGCCCCAGCATTTT. Encoded protein: CASSLPTGVGGQPQHF. J is TRBJ1-5 and V is TRBV7-8, with 7 bases fitting TRBD1. The CDR3 totals 16 residues. Germline CDR1 reads SGHVS; CDR2 reads FQNEAQ. Losses at the gene ends were 3 bases for V and 7 bases for J; bases not matched to a gene: 12.

The sample holds one count of this clone. CDR3 in DNA: TGCGCCAGCAGCCAATACCCGGGACAGGGCAACTATGGCTACACCTTC. Residues: CASSQYPGQGNYGYTF. V and J are TRBV4-3 and TRBJ1-2, with 9 bases lining up with TRBD1. The germline CDR1 and CDR2 sequences are LGHNA and YSLEER. The CDR3 totals 16 residues. Trimming cost V 2 bases and J 2 bases; bases outside gene matches: 6.

This chain joins TRBV3-1 (or the pseudogene TRBV3-2) and TRBJ1-6, with no clear D. This CDR3 comprises 13 residues. Germline V lookup: CDR1 LGHDT, CDR2 YNNKEL (reference sequence). V was pared by 4 bases and J by 8 bases, with 9 bases between. CDR3 in amino acids: CASSPEGYSPLHF. The CDR3 DNA is TGTGCCAGCAGCCCCGAGGGATATTCACCCCTCCACTTT.

This chain joins TRBV27 and TRBJ1-5; 7 bases match TRBD1. Trimming at V came to 4 bases and at J to 2 bases, leaving 8 bases not matched to a gene. This CDR3 has 16 residues. Per the germline V gene, CDR1 is MNHEY and CDR2 is SMNVEV (reference sequence). Here the CDR3 DNA reads TGTGCCAGCAGTTACAGGGGAACGACTGGCAATCAGCCCCAGCATTTT. Translation: CASSYRGTTGNQPQHF.

V is TRBV7-9 and J is TRBJ1-1; D possibly corresponds to TRBD1 (5 bases). Germline-derived CDR1 and CDR2 are SEHNR and FQNEAQ (reference sequence). V was cut by 5 bases and J by 3 bases, with 22 bases left in between. The CDR3 covers 17 residues. DNA of the CDR3: TGTGCCAGCAGCACCCCTGGGGCGACGCGAAGGTACACTGAAGCTTTCTTT. It specifies CASSTPGATRRYTEAFF.

The chain uses TRBV27 and TRBJ1-2; tentatively, D is TRBD1 (5 bases). There are 14 residues in the CDR3. V dropped 5 bases and J dropped 0 bases, with 10 bases sitting between them. Germline V lookup: CDR1 MNHEY, CDR2 SMNVEV (reference sequence). This chain's CDR3 is CASSIDRANYGYTF. In DNA, the CDR3 is TGTGCCAGCAGTATAGACAGAGCTAACTATGGCTACACCTTC.

The rearrangement links TRBV5-6 to TRBJ1-2; 7 nucleotides match TRBD1. V dropped 4 bases and J dropped 2; count of bases not matched to a gene: 5. The germline gives CDR1 SGHDT, CDR2 YYEEEE. The CDR3 has 14 residues. In nucleotides, the CDR3 is TGTGCCAGCAGCCCCGACAGGGCCAACTATGGCTACACCTTC. Protein product: CASSPDRANYGYTF.

A remark on this clone: A junction boundary mismatches the germline segment, possibly from a read error. The chain has TRBV5-6 and TRBJ2-3; 7 bases map to TRBD1. Germline V gene data show CDR1 as SGHDT and CDR2 as YYEEEE. This CDR3 spans 15 amino acids. The DNA of the CDR3 is TGTGCCAGCAGTTTGGGACAGCTAAGCACAGATACGCAGTATTTT. Amino acid sequence: CASSLGQLSTDTQYF.

The rearrangement links TRBV7-6 to TRBJ2-1; 7 bases map to TRBD2. Trimming removed 2 bases from V and 1 base from J; junction bases left unmatched: 2. Germline V gene data show CDR1 as SGHVS and CDR2 as FNYEAQ. The CDR3 runs 15 residues. The CDR3 reads CASSLNGGSYNEQFF. The CDR3 DNA sequence: TGTGCCAGCAGCTTAAACGGGGGGTCCTACAATGAGCAGTTCTTC.

The chain is built from TRBV7-2 and TRBJ2-2; D gene ambiguous. CDR1 and CDR2 from the germline V gene are SGHTA and FQGNSA. The length of the CDR3 is 15 residues. V lost 3 bases to trimming and J lost 4 bases, with 12 bases between them. CDR3 DNA sequence: TGTGCCAGCAGCTTCCAATACTCCGGCACCGGGGAGCTGTTTTTT. As protein: CASSFQYSGTGELFF.

This rearrangement joins TRBV28 to TRBJ1-2; maybe TRBD1 (6 bases). Between the trimmed V and J ends, which lost 4 bases and 8 bases, there was a span of 17 bases. The CDR3 consists of 14 residues. Germline V lookup: CDR1 MDHEN, CDR2 SYDVKM. CDR3 region: CASSSGQSWGGYTF. The CDR3, as DNA: TGTGCCAGCAGTTCTGGACAGAGTTGGGGAGGCTACACCTTC.

The chain joins TRBV28 to TRBJ1-1; D unresolved. CDR3 size: 13 residues. V lost 7 bases to trimming and J lost 11 bases, with 20 bases between them. In germline, CDR1 is MDHEN, CDR2 SYDVKM. The CDR3 nucleotides are TGTGCCAGCACCGACTCCTTCAACACTGTGGCTTTCTTT. Translation gives CASTDSFNTVAFF.

V gene TRBV7-9 combines with J gene TRBJ2-1; 7 bases agree with TRBD1. Germline-derived CDR1 and CDR2 are SEHNR and FQNEAQ (reference sequence). The V and J ends lost 1 base and 7 bases, in that order; junction bases with no gene match: 7. The CDR3 length is 15 residues. CDR3 region: CASSLVGGPQNEQFF. In DNA form, the CDR3 reads TGTGCCAGCAGCTTAGTAGGGGGCCCCCAAAATGAGCAGTTCTTC.

This clone showed up just a few times. The genes are TRBV2 and TRBJ1-2; no clear D gene. The length of the CDR3 is 13 residues. V lost 6 bases to trimming and J lost 5 bases, with 13 bases between them. Germline CDR1 and CDR2: SNHLY and FYNNEI. As DNA, the CDR3 is TGTGCCAGCAGGGCAGACGGGATATATGGCTACACCTTC. It specifies CASRADGIYGYTF.

The rearrangement joins TRBV29-1 to TRBJ2-7; the D is unclear. V was shortened by 4 bases and J by 4 bases, with 8 bases between the two germline ends. The CDR3 runs to 11 residues. Germline CDR1 is SQVTM and CDR2 is ANQGSEA. The CDR3 protein is CSVAVEYEQYF. CDR3 DNA sequence: TGCAGCGTTGCCGTGGAGTACGAGCAGTACTTC.